The rows below give T cell receptor beta chains drawn from one sample of a study of PD-L1 blockade in urothelial cancer. The method was immunoSEQ multiplex PCR; TCRdb's version includes in-frame clones alone and lacks a portion of them. Of about 120,000 clones listed, 75% to 90% were seen once; the top ten hold 1.5% to 2%. The sequencing used PBMCs, collected around atezolizumab (anti-PD-L1) treatment. The origin of the receptors is a man aged 55 to 70 with urothelial cancer. CDR3s include the opening cysteine and the closing phenylalanine or tryptophan. Each record gives: V gene, clone size, D gene, J gene, CDR3 DNA, CDR3 protein. D genes are given only for firm matches. Clone size is given for some rows only: seen once, a few or many times, or a class if the clone is expanded.

v_gene: TRBV14
abundance: .
d_gene: .
j_gene: TRBJ1-1
CDR3nt: TGTGCCAGCAGCCAAGATAGTGGTTGGAACACTGAAGCTTTCTTT
CDR3aa: CASSQDSGWNTEAFF

v_gene: TRBV18
abundance: .
d_gene: .
j_gene: TRBJ2-5
CDR3nt: TGTGCCAGCTCACCACCTACCCTATGGGAGACCCAGTACTTC
CDR3aa: CASSPPTLWETQYF

v_gene: TRBV5-1
abundance: .
d_gene: .
j_gene: TRBJ2-2
CDR3nt: TGCGCCAGCAGCCCGGAGGGGACCCTCGCCAGGGAGCTGTTTTTT
CDR3aa: CASSPEGTLARELFF

v_gene: TRBV29-1
abundance: once
d_gene: .
j_gene: TRBJ2-1
CDR3nt: TGCAGCGTTGGGTCTAGCCCCTACAATGAGCAGTTCTTC
CDR3aa: CSVGSSPYNEQFF

v_gene: TRBV4-2
abundance: .
d_gene: TRBD1
j_gene: TRBJ2-7
CDR3nt: TGTGCCAGCAGCCAAGAATTGACAGGGGGACAACACGAGCAGTACTTC
CDR3aa: CASSQELTGGQHEQYF

v_gene: TRBV19
abundance: .
d_gene: .
j_gene: TRBJ1-5
CDR3nt: TGTGCCGTCTCCCGGCAGGGTGGCAATCAGCCCCAGCATTTT
CDR3aa: CAVSRQGGNQPQHF

v_gene: TRBV6-1
abundance: .
d_gene: .
j_gene: TRBJ1-5
CDR3nt: TGTGCCAGCAGTGAAGCCTATAGCAATCAGCCCCAGCATTTT
CDR3aa: CASSEAYSNQPQHF

v_gene: TRBV5-4
abundance: .
d_gene: TRBD1
j_gene: TRBJ2-7
CDR3nt: TGTGCCAGCAGCGGGACAGAGTCCTACGAGCAGTACTTC
CDR3aa: CASSGTESYEQYF

v_gene: TRBV4-1
abundance: .
d_gene: .
j_gene: TRBJ2-7
CDR3nt: TGCGCCAGCAGCCAAGGCTCCCAGGGGCAGTACGAGCAGTACTTC
CDR3aa: CASSQGSQGQYEQYF

v_gene: TRBV7-6
abundance: .
d_gene: .
j_gene: TRBJ2-2
CDR3nt: TGTGCCAGCAGCTTCACACCGAACACCGGGGAGCTGTTTTTT
CDR3aa: CASSFTPNTGELFF

v_gene: TRBV18
abundance: .
d_gene: TRBD1
j_gene: TRBJ2-5
CDR3nt: TGTGCCAGCTCACGTGGACAGGGGGAGACCCAGTACTTC
CDR3aa: CASSRGQGETQYF

v_gene: TRBV5-1
abundance: .
d_gene: TRBD1
j_gene: TRBJ1-2
CDR3nt: TGCGCCAGCAGCGCCGACAGGGGGCTTGGAGGCTACACCTTC
CDR3aa: CASSADRGLGGYTF

v_gene: TRBV10-3
abundance: .
d_gene: .
j_gene: TRBJ1-1
CDR3nt: TGTGCCATCAGTGAGTCGCGTTCGAACACTGAAGCTTTCTTT
CDR3aa: CAISESRSNTEAFF